Each of the 26 T cell receptor beta chains below was sequenced from the same sample in a study of T-cell reconstitution after alpha-beta-depleted transplantation in children. Researchers prepared the TCRbeta library using unique molecular identifiers, the study reports. TCRdb independently ran MiXCR on the PCR reads; one entry per CDR3 protein. This table has about 360,000 distinct CDR3 sequences, about an eighth appearing once. Sequencing was performed on PBMCs, taken from the stem cell graft. These receptors all come from a human donor who donated a stem cell graft to a child with Fanconi anemia.

This chain joins TRBV5-5 and TRBJ2-5; 8 nucleotides agree with TRBD2. CDR3 length: 13 amino acids. CDR1 is SGHKS and CDR2 is YYEKEE in the germline V gene (reference sequence). The trim removed 8 bases at V and 4 bases at J, leaving 7 bases unmatched. The CDR3 here is CASQRGSGETQYF. CDR3 coding DNA: TGTGCCAGTCAGCGGGGGAGCGGAGAGACCCAGTACTTC.

J is TRBJ2-4 and V is TRBV9, with TRBD2 matching 8 bases. This CDR3 has 15 amino acids. Per the germline V gene, CDR1 is SGDLS and CDR2 is YYNGEE. The V and J ends lost 5 bases and 6 bases, in that order; junction bases with no gene match: 10. CDR3 DNA: TGTGCCAGCAGTTCTACGGGGGGGCCAGGAAACATTCAGTACTTC. As protein: CASSSTGGPGNIQYF.

This clonotype came up a few times. The chain uses TRBV29-1 and TRBJ2-5; 7 nucleotides match TRBD2. Looked up from germline, CDR1 is SQVTM and CDR2 is ANQGSEA. The V and J ends lost 6 bases and 5 bases, in that order; junction bases with no gene match: 12. The CDR3 is 14 residues long. CDR3: CSVRAGWGGETQYF. The CDR3, as DNA: TGCAGCGTCAGAGCGGGGTGGGGTGGGGAGACCCAGTACTTC.

The chain links TRBV7-2 to TRBJ2-2, with TRBD1 identical over 7 bases. Germline V gives CDR1 SGHTA, CDR2 FQGNSA. CDR3 length equals 18 residues. Losses at the gene ends were 3 bases for V and 3 bases for J; bases not matched to a gene: 13. CDR3 coding DNA: TGTGCCAGCAGCTTCGCCTACCCGGGACAGATCTACACCGGGGAGCTGTTTTTT. This codes for CASSFAYPGQIYTGELFF.

This clonotype was picked up many times. The J gene is TRBJ2-7, the V gene TRBV12-3 or TRBV12-4; D gene ambiguous. V was trimmed by 3 bases and J by 1 base, leaving 13 bases between them. This CDR3 comprises 15 residues. The chain's CDR3 is CASSLDLRTSYEQYF. The CDR3 DNA reads as TGTGCCAGCAGTTTGGATTTGAGAACTTCCTACGAGCAGTACTTC.

This clonotype was picked up a small number of times. The chain carries TRBV6-5 and TRBJ2-5; tentatively, D is TRBD2 (5 bases). Germline V lookup: CDR1 MNHEY, CDR2 SVGAGI. The CDR3 runs to 14 residues. V was trimmed by 2 bases and J by 4 bases, leaving 11 bases between them. The CDR3, as DNA: TGTGCCAGCAGTTACGATATCAGCGGAGAGACCCAGTACTTC. It is translated as CASSYDISGETQYF.

The chain employs TRBV20-1 and TRBJ2-5; D is uncertain. The ends were cut back, 6 bases at V and 6 bases at J, with 8 bases in the middle. CDR1 is DFQATT, CDR2 SNEGSKA, per germline (reference sequence). This CDR3 region has 10 residues. CDR3 DNA: TGCAGTGCCTCCCGACAGACCCAGTACTTC. Its translation is CSASRQTQYF.

This clonotype was counted only a few times. The gene calls are TRBV28 and TRBJ1-2, with no clear D. CDR3 length: 13 residues. The V and J ends lost 2 bases and 5 bases respectively, with 9 bases between them. Germline lookup yields CDR1 MDHEN and CDR2 SYDVKM. CDR3 nucleotide sequence: TGTGCCAGCAGTTTAGTTCCGCGGTATGGCTACACCTTC. It specifies CASSLVPRYGYTF.

This clonotype was seen a few times. This sequence joins TRBV5-1 and TRBJ2-7, with D possibly being TRBD2 (6 bases). The CDR3 contains 13 residues. Trimming pared 4 bases from V and 9 bases from J, leaving 17 bases between. The germline gives CDR1 SGHRS, CDR2 YFSETQ. The CDR3 is CASSVGGTGAQYF. DNA for the CDR3: TGCGCCAGCAGCGTAGGAGGCACGGGAGCGCAGTACTTC.

The rearrangement joins TRBV2 to TRBJ2-3, with 9 bases lining up with TRBD1. The germline gives CDR1 SNHLY, CDR2 FYNNEI. V lost 7 bases and J lost 2; bases outside the gene matches: 13. This CDR3 has 17 residues. The CDR3 region is CASIPRETGGYTDTQYF. In DNA form, the CDR3 reads TGTGCCAGCATCCCCCGGGAGACAGGGGGGTACACAGATACGCAGTATTTT.

This clonotype was recorded a few times. This chain joins TRBV29-1 and TRBJ1-2, with a tentative D call TRBD1 (6 bases). The germline CDR1 and CDR2 sequences are SQVTM and ANQGSEA. V lost 5 bases and J lost 7, with 17 bases in between. The CDR3 has 13 amino acids. The CDR3 loop is CSVLPTGPAGYTF. The CDR3, as DNA: TGCAGCGTTTTGCCGACAGGCCCCGCTGGCTACACCTTC.

This chain links TRBV11-2 with TRBJ2-7; D is uncertain. With 3 bases removed from V and 0 bases from J, the gap between germline ends came to 6 bases. Germline V lookup: CDR1 SGHAT, CDR2 FQNNGV. This CDR3 is 13 amino acids long. This CDR3 reads CASSFSSSYEQYF. CDR3 bases: TGTGCCAGCAGCTTCAGTAGCTCCTACGAGCAGTACTTC. Complete variable domain (other parts from reference TRBV11-2 and TRBJ2-7): EAGVAQSPRYKIIEKRQSVAFWCNPISGHATLYWYQQILGQGPKLLIQFQNNGVVDDSQLPKDRFSAERLKGVDSTLKIQPAKLEDSAVYLCASSFSSSYEQYFGPGTRLTVT.

The chain recombines TRBV4-2 with TRBJ1-2, with D possibly matching TRBD1 (5 bases). The CDR3 contains 14 residues. From germline, CDR1 is LGHNA and CDR2 YNFKEQ. V lost 3 bases and J 1 base, leaving 9 bases between the germline ends. The CDR3 DNA sequence: TGTGCCAGCAGCCAGAGGGGAATTAACTATGGCTACACCTTC. Translating it yields CASSQRGINYGYTF.

V and J are TRBV5-1 and TRBJ2-5, with a possible D match to TRBD1 (6 bases). Trimming took 2 bases from V and 2 from J, leaving 13 bases between them. CDR3 length: 15 amino acids. Germline-derived CDR1 and CDR2 are SGHRS and YFSETQ. CDR3 amino acids: CASSLQDSLQETQYF. CDR3 coding DNA: TGCGCCAGCAGCTTACAGGACAGCCTACAAGAGACCCAGTACTTC.

The rearrangement uses TRBV3-1 and TRBJ1-5, with no clear D. CDR1 is LGHDT and CDR2 is YNNKEL in the germline V gene (reference sequence). The CDR3 is made up of 15 amino acids. V was cut by 7 bases and J by 1 base, with 14 bases left in between. Here the CDR3 reads CASTLRRGSNQPQHF. CDR3 bases: TGTGCCAGCACCCTAAGACGAGGAAGCAATCAGCCCCAGCATTTT.

The V gene is TRBV29-1, the J gene TRBJ1-1, with 10 bases aligning to TRBD1. The CDR3 spans 14 residues. The germline V gene has CDR1 SQVTM and CDR2 ANQGSEA. J was trimmed by 5 bases and V by 5 bases; bases with no gene match: 8. The CDR3 region has the DNA TGCAGCGTTAGGGGGGACAGGGGATGGACTGAAGCTTTCTTT. It is translated as CSVRGDRGWTEAFF.

Here the CDR3 DNA reads TGTGCCAGTAGTACAGTACACCCGGGGACTGAAGCTTTCTTT. Translating it yields CASSTVHPGTEAFF. The rearrangement uses TRBV19 and TRBJ1-1; D not certain. V was shortened by 4 bases and J by 5 bases, with 14 bases between the two germline ends. The V gene's germline CDR1 is LNHDA and CDR2 SQIVND (reference sequence). This CDR3 has 14 residues.

A few counts support this clonotype. The chain couples TRBV15 to TRBJ1-3; perhaps TRBD1 as D (5 bases). The V gene lost 0 bases and the J gene lost 0 bases, with 6 bases spanning the gap. The CDR3 spans 15 residues. CDR1 is LNHNV, CDR2 YYDKDF, per germline (reference sequence). CDR3 sequence reads: CATSRDTGSGNTIYF. The CDR3, as DNA: TGTGCCACCAGCAGAGATACAGGCTCTGGAAACACCATATATTTT.

This sequence joins TRBV30 and TRBJ1-1, with 8 bases that match TRBD1. V trimming: 5 bases; J trimming: 3 bases; junction bases outside the gene matches: 2. The CDR3 is 12 residues long. Germline CDR1 and CDR2: GTSNPN and SVGIG (reference sequence). CDR3 in DNA: TGTGCCTGGGAGGACAGGGACACTGAAGCTTTCTTT. Translated: CAWEDRDTEAFF.

This clonotype was detected only a few times. This chain connects TRBV25-1 to TRBJ1-1; D might be TRBD1 (6 bases). V was clipped by 6 bases and J by 7 bases, with 18 bases between them. The CDR3 runs to 14 residues. Per the germline V gene, CDR1 is MGHDK and CDR2 is SYGVNS. Here the CDR3 DNA reads TGTGCCAGCAGCGAGGGACGTCCAGGGGTTGAAGCTTTCTTT. This gives the protein CASSEGRPGVEAFF.

The chain links TRBV2 to TRBJ2-7; TRBD1 agrees at 7 bases. Per the germline V gene, CDR1 is SNHLY and CDR2 is FYNNEI. The CDR3 spans 14 residues. Trimming cost V 5 bases and J 3 bases; bases outside gene matches: 7. The CDR3 region has the DNA TGTGCCAGCAGTTTTAACAGGGGTTACTACGAGCAGTACTTC. This translates into CASSFNRGYYEQYF. The full variable domain, its missing parts supplied by reference TRBV2 and TRBJ2-7, is EPEVTQTPSHQVTQMGQEVILRCVPISNHLYFYWYRQILGQKVEFLVSFYNNEISEKSEIFDDQFSVERPDGSNFTLKIRSTKLEDSAMYFCASSFNRGYYEQYFGPGTRLTVT.

The rearrangement links TRBV5-5 to TRBJ2-2, with unresolved D. The ends were cut back, 0 bases at V and 1 base at J, with 10 bases in the middle. The CDR3 extends over 16 amino acids. CDR1 and CDR2 (germline): SGHKS, YYEKEE (reference sequence). CDR3 DNA: TGTGCCAGCAGCTTGGATCTTGCTGGGAACACCGGGGAGCTGTTTTTT. Translating it yields CASSLDLAGNTGELFF. Together with reference TRBV5-5 and TRBJ2-2, the CDR3 gives the full variable domain: DAGVTQSPTHLIKTRGQQVTLRCSPISGHKSVSWYQQVLGQGPQFIFQYYEKEERGRGNFPDRFSARQFPNYSSELNVNALLLGDSALYLCASSLDLAGNTGELFFGEGSRLTVL.

The sample holds a few counts of this clonotype. The chain has TRBV13 and TRBJ2-7; no definite D call. This CDR3 region has 13 residues. Germline V gene data show CDR1 as PRHDT and CDR2 as FYEKMQ (reference sequence). V was trimmed by 4 bases and J by 2 bases, leaving 9 bases between them. CDR3 loop: CASSSGRTYEQYV. DNA for the CDR3: TGTGCCAGCAGCTCCGGACGGACCTACGAGCAGTACGTC.

This clonotype was counted ten times or more. CDR3: CASSLEDGSSYNSPLHF. The CDR3 DNA is TGTGCCAGCAGCTTAGAGGACGGGAGCTCCTATAATTCACCCCTCCACTTT. The V call is TRBV11-2, the J call TRBJ1-6; D call uncertain. The germline V and J ends were trimmed by 0 bases and 0 bases, with 9 bases remaining between them. The CDR3 totals 17 residues. Germline CDR1 is SGHAT and CDR2 is FQNNGV.

This clonotype was seen only a few times. V gene TRBV2 combines with J gene TRBJ1-5; D gene uncertain. CDR3 length: 14 residues. The germline V and J ends were trimmed by 4 bases and 4 bases, with 11 bases remaining between them. Germline V gene lookup returns CDR1 SNHLY and CDR2 FYNNEI. Here the CDR3 DNA reads TGTGCCAGCAGTGTGTCTGGGTATAATCAGCCCCAGCATTTT. This encodes CASSVSGYNQPQHF.

This clonotype has a handful of counts. The chain is built from TRBV11-2 and TRBJ2-1; 10 bases line up with TRBD2. CDR3 length equals 15 residues. J was trimmed by 6 bases and V by 3 bases; bases with no gene match: 5. Germline CDR1 SGHAT, CDR2 FQNNGV. The CDR3: CASSLALAGSNEQFF. CDR3 nucleotide sequence: TGTGCCAGCAGCTTGGCACTAGCGGGGTCCAATGAGCAGTTCTTC.